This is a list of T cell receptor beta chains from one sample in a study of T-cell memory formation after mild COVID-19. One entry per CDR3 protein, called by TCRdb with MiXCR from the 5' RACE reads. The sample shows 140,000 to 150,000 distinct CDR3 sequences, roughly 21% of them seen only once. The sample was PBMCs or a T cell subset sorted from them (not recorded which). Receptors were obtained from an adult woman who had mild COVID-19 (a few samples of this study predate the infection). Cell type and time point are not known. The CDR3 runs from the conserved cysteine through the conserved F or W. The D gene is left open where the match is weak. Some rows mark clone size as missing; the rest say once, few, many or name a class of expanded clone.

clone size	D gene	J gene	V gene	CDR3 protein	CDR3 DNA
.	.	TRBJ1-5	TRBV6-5	CASSYSAGANQPQHF	TGTGCCAGCAGTTACTCGGCAGGGGCAAATCAGCCCCAGCATTTT
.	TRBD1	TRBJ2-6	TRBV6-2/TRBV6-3	CASTRVIQGIISGANVLTF	TGTGCCAGCACCAGAGTCATACAGGGGATTATTTCTGGGGCCAACGTCCTGACTTTC
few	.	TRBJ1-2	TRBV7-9	CASSPRGGDYGYTF	TGTGCCAGCAGCCCAAGGGGGGGCGACTATGGCTACACCTTC
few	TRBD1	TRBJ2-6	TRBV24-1	CATQAGQGYSGANVLTF	TGTGCCACCCAGGCGGGACAGGGCTACTCTGGGGCCAACGTCCTGACTTTC
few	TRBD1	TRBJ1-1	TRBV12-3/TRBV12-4	CASSQGTVNTEAFF	TGTGCCAGCAGTCAAGGGACAGTGAACACTGAAGCTTTCTTT
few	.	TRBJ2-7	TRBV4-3	CASSLRPGPPYEQYF	TGCGCCAGCAGCCTTAGACCGGGACCCCCCTACGAGCAGTACTTC
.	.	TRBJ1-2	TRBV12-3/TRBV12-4	CASSRFDSMRNYGYTF	TGTGCCAGCAGTCGTTTTGACAGCATGAGAAACTATGGCTACACCTTC
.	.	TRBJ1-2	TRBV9	CASSAGDGLTGYTF	TGTGCCAGCAGCGCTGGAGACGGACTAACTGGCTACACCTTC
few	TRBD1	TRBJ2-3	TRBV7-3	CASSGTGGNTQYF	TGTGCCAGCAGCGGGACAGGGGGAAATACGCAGTATTTT
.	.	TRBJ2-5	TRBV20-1	CSANVASRLQETQYF	TGCAGTGCTAATGTAGCCAGCCGGTTGCAAGAGACCCAGTACTTC
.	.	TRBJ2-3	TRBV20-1	CSATYTDTQYF	TGCAGTGCTACTTACACAGATACGCAGTATTTT
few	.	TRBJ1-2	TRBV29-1	CSVLDRRNYGYTF	TGCAGCGTTCTGGACAGAAGAAACTATGGCTACACCTTC
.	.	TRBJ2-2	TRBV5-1	CASSPPGANTGELFF	TGCGCCAGCAGCCCCCCAGGTGCGAACACCGGGGAGCTGTTTTTT
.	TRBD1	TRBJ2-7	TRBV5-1	CASSPTGNYEQYF	TGCGCCAGCAGCCCGACAGGGAACTACGAGCAGTACTTC
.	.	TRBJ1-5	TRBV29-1	CSVGQPNQPQHF	TGCAGCGTTGGACAGCCCAATCAGCCCCAGCATTTT
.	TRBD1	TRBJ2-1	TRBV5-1	CASSLGQGAGEQFF	TGCGCCAGCAGCTTGGGACAGGGGGCAGGGGAGCAGTTCTTC
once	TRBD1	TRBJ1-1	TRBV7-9	CASSSTGSRAEAFF	TGTGCCAGCAGCTCGACAGGGAGCAGAGCTGAAGCTTTCTTT
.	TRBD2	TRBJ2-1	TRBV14	CASSQDRRPLAEEQFF	TGTGCCAGCAGCCAAGATCGGAGGCCCCTAGCGGAGGAGCAGTTCTTC
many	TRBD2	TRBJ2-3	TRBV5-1	CASRGTSGTDTQYF	TGCGCCAGCAGAGGGACTAGCGGCACAGATACGCAGTATTTT
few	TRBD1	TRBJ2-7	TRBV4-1	CAAGRGTGGASYEQYF	TGCGCCGCCGGACGGGGGACAGGGGGCGCTTCCTACGAGCAGTACTTC
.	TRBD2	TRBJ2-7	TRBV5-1	CASSPESGGSYEQYF	TGCGCCAGCAGCCCCGAGAGCGGGGGGTCCTACGAGCAGTACTTC
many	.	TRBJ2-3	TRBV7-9	CASSLAGSTDTQYF	TGTGCCAGCAGCTTAGCGGGGAGCACAGATACGCAGTATTTT
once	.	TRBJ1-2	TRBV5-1	CASSLDGNPSNYGYTF	TGCGCCAGCAGCTTGGACGGAAACCCATCCAACTATGGCTACACCTTC
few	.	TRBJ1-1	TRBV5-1	CASSLEGFLAFF	TGCGCCAGCAGCTTGGAAGGATTCTTGGCTTTCTTT
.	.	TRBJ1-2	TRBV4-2	CASTGGAYGYTF	TGTGCCAGCACGGGGGGAGCCTATGGCTACACCTTC
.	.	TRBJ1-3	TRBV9	CASSVDRGPGNTIYF	TGTGCCAGCAGCGTAGATCGGGGGCCCGGAAACACCATATATTTT
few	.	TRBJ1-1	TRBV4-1	CASSQGGGRNTEAFF	TGCGCCAGCAGCCAAGGAGGCGGCAGGAACACTGAAGCTTTCTTT
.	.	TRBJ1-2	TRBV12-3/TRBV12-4	CASSLRQENYGYTF	TGTGCCAGCAGTCTTAGACAGGAGAACTATGGCTACACCTTC
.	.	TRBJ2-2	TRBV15	CATSREVGELFF	TGTGCCACCAGCAGAGAGGTCGGGGAGCTGTTTTTT
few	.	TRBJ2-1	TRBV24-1	CATSDTGRSYNEQFF	TGTGCCACCAGTGATACCGGGCGATCCTACAATGAGCAGTTCTTC
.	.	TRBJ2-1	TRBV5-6	CASSLERGFLQFF	TGTGCCAGCAGCTTGGAGAGGGGGTTTTTGCAGTTCTTC
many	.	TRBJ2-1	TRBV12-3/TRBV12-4	CASSRDKSGNEQFF	TGTGCCAGCAGCAGGGACAAGAGCGGCAATGAGCAGTTCTTC
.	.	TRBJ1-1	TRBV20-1	CSARAGPHTEAFF	TGCAGTGCTAGAGCTGGACCTCACACTGAAGCTTTCTTT
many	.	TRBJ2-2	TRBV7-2	CASSFSTGELFF	TGTGCCAGCAGCTTCTCCACCGGGGAGCTGTTTTTT
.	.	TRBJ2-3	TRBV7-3	CASSSSGDGGYF	TGTGCCAGCAGCTCCTCCGGGGACGGGGGGTATTTT
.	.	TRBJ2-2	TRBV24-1	CATSDPGRIGELFF	TGTGCCACCAGTGACCCTGGACGGATCGGGGAGCTGTTTTTT
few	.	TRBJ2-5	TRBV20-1	CSARTENWYQETQYF	TGCAGTGCTAGAACAGAGAATTGGTACCAAGAGACCCAGTACTTC
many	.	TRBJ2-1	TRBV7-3	CASSSGLQREQFF	TGTGCCAGCAGCTCGGGACTGCAACGTGAGCAGTTCTTC
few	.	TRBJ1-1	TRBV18	CASSDQGQTNTEAFF	TGTGCCAGCTCGGACCAAGGGCAGACGAACACTGAAGCTTTCTTT
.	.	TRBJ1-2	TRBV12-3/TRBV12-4	CASSSTGKIYGYTF	TGTGCCAGCAGTTCCACAGGGAAAATCTATGGCTACACCTTC
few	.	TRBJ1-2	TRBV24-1	CATSDLGYGYGYTF	TGTGCCACCAGTGATTTGGGTTACGGCTATGGCTACACCTTC
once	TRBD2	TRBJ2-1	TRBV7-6	CASSLEGLAANEQFF	TGTGCCAGCAGCTTAGAGGGACTAGCGGCCAATGAGCAGTTCTTC
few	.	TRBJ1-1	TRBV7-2	CASSLKGRATEAFF	TGTGCCAGCAGCTTAAAGGGAAGGGCAACTGAAGCTTTCTTT
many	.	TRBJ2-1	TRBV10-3	CAISESTRAPQGEQFF	TGTGCCATCAGTGAGTCGACTCGGGCCCCCCAGGGTGAGCAGTTCTTC
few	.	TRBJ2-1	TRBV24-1	CATTTSSYNEQFF	TGTGCCACCACTACGAGCTCCTACAATGAGCAGTTCTTC
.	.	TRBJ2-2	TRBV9	CASSVGRVSTGELFF	TGTGCCAGCAGCGTAGGGCGGGTGTCCACCGGGGAGCTGTTTTTT
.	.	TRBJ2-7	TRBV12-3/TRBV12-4	CASSVGPTIYEQYF	TGTGCCAGCAGTGTGGGTCCCACCATCTACGAGCAGTACTTC
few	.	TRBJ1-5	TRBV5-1	CASSLSGAGQPQHF	TGCGCCAGCAGCTTGAGCGGAGCAGGTCAGCCCCAGCATTTT
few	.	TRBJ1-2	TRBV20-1	CSARETPGFRYTF	TGCAGTGCTAGAGAGACCCCCGGCTTTCGCTACACCTTC